This T cell receptor (beta chain) was profiled in a study of cytomegalovirus exposure and HLA in healthy donors. This clone was found a few times. Germline loops: CDR1 MNHNY, CDR2 SVGAGI (reference sequence). The CDR3 runs to 15 residues. The trim removed 3 bases at V and 7 bases at J, leaving 8 bases unmatched. In the PCR, 60 Vbeta and 13 Jbeta primers were used. Sequencing used immunoSEQ multiplex PCR; TCRdb keeps in-frame clones, though not all of them. Here the sample spans fewer than 130,000 clones, about 70% being singletons. The chain combines TRBV6-6 with TRBJ1-2; TRBD1 aligns across 10 bases. The clonotype originates from a man in his forties or fifties in good health and CMV-seropositive. Sequencing input: PBMCs. In nucleotides, the CDR3 is TGTGCCAGCAGTTATAGGGCGACAGGGGGCCTTGGCTACACCTTC. This sequence encodes CASSYRATGGLGYTF.